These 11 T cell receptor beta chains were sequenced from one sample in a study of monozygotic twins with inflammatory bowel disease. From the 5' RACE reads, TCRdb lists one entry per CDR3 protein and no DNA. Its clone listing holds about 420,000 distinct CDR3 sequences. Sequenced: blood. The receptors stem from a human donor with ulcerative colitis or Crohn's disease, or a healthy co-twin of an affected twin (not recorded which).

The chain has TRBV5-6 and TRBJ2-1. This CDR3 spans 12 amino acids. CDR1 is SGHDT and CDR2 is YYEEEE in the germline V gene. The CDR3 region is CASSLNWGEQFF.

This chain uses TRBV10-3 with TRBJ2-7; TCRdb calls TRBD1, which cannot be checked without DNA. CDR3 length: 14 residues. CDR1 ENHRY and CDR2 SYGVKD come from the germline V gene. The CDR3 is CAIRITGKTYEQYF.

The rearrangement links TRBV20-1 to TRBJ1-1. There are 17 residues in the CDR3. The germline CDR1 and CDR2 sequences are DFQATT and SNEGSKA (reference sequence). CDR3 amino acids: CSARDLGTVIMNTEAFF.

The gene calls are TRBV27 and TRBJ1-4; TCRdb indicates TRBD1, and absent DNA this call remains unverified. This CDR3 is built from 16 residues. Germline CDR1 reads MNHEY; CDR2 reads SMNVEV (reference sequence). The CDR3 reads CASSLGGGRANEKLFF.

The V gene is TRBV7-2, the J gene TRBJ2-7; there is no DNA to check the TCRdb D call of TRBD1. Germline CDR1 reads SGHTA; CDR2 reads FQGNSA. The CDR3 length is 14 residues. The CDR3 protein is CASSSRTGPYEQYF.

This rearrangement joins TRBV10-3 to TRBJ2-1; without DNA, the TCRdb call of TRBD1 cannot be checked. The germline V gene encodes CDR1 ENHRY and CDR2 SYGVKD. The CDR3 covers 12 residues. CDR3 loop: CAISERGPEQFF.

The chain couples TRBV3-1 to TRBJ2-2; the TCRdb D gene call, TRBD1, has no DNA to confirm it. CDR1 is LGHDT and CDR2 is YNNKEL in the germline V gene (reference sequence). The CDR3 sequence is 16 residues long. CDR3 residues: CASSQGGRGHTGELFF.

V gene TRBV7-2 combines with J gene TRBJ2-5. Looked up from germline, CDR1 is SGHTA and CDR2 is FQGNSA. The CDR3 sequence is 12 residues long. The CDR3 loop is CASTDLGETQYF. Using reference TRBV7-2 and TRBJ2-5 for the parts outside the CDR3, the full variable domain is GAGVSQSPSNKVTEKGKDVELRCDPISGHTALYWYRQSLGQGLEFLIYFQGNSAPDKSGLPSDRFSAERTGGSVSTLTIQRTQQEDSAVYLCASTDLGETQYFGPGTRLLVL.

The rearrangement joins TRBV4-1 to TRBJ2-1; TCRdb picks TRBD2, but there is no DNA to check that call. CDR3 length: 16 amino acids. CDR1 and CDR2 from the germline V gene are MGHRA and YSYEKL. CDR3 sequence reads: CASSQDSGVSYNEQFF.

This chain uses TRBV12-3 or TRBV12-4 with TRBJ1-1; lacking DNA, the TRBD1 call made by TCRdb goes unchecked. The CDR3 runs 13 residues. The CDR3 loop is CASKTRGNTEAFF.

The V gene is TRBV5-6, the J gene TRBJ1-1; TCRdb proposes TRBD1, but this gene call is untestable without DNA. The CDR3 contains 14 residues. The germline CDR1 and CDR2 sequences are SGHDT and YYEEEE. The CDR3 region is CASSSYRGNTEAFF.